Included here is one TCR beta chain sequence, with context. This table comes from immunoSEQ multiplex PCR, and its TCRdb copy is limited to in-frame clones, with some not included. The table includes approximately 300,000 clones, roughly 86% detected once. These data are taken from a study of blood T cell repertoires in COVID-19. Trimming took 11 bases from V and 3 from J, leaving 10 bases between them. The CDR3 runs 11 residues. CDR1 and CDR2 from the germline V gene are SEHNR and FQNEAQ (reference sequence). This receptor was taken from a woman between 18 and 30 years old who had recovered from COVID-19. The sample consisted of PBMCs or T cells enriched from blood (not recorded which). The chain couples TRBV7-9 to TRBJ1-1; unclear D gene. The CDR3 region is CASSQYTEAFF. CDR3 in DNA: TGTGCCTCTTCACAGTACACTGAAGCTTTCTTT.